The 24 T cell receptor beta chains below were found in one sample sequenced in a study of T cell changes during pregnancy in multiple sclerosis. Some clones are missing from TCRdb's copy, which holds only in-frame ones; the method was immunoSEQ multiplex PCR. Of just over 50,000 clones in the sample, roughly 94% were seen once. Source: CD4+ T cells from peripheral blood mononuclear cells, taken in the second trimester of pregnancy. The receptors were gathered from a female donor with multiple sclerosis, enrolled in a pregnancy study.

V gene TRBV7-2 combines with J gene TRBJ1-2; 7 positions match TRBD1. Germline V gene sequence: CDR1 SGHTA, CDR2 FQGNSA. This CDR3 contains 14 residues. The J segment lost 6 bases and the V segment lost 1 base, leaving 5 bases of the junction unmatched. CDR3 sequence: CASSLVGQAHGYTF. The CDR3 DNA reads as TGTGCCAGCAGCTTAGTTGGACAGGCGCATGGCTACACCTTC.

The rearrangement uses TRBV14 and TRBJ2-5, with D perhaps matching TRBD1 (5 bases). V lost 4 bases, J lost 5 bases, and 20 bases lay in between. CDR3 size: 16 residues. CDR1 is SGHDN and CDR2 is FVKESK in the germline V gene. This CDR3 is CASSPSRRQGLETQYF. In DNA form, the CDR3 reads TGTGCCAGCAGCCCCTCCCGACGGCAGGGTTTGGAGACCCAGTACTTC.

CDR3 coding DNA: TGTGCCACCAGCCGGGTGAGTGGGCCCCAGCATTTT. Encoded protein: CATSRVSGPQHF. The V call is TRBV15, the J call TRBJ1-5; D unclear. Trimming cost V 5 bases and J 9 bases, with 11 bases left between them. The CDR3 has 12 residues. Germline V gives CDR1 LNHNV, CDR2 YYDKDF (reference sequence).

The V gene is TRBV15, the J gene TRBJ1-3; D unclear. V gave up 5 bases and J gave up 0 bases, with 14 bases separating them. Germline V gives CDR1 LNHNV, CDR2 YYDKDF (reference sequence). This CDR3 comprises 16 residues. In nucleotides, the CDR3 is TGTGCCACCAGCCGGGGTGACACGAGCTCTGGAAACACCATATATTTT. This sequence encodes CATSRGDTSSGNTIYF.

The chain couples TRBV2 to TRBJ2-1; 10 bases are a match to TRBD1. V was pared by 9 bases and J by 8 bases, with 7 bases of the junction left unmatched. The germline CDR1 and CDR2 sequences are SNHLY and FYNNEI. This CDR3 spans 13 amino acids. This CDR3 is CARRGQGSDEQFF. The DNA of the CDR3 is TGTGCCAGGAGGGGACAGGGGTCCGATGAGCAGTTCTTC.

This sequence joins TRBV7-3 and TRBJ1-3; TRBD1 aligns across 7 bases. This CDR3 region has 17 residues. With V trimmed by 0 bases and J by 4 bases, 9 bases remained unmatched. Per the germline V gene, CDR1 is SGHTA and CDR2 is FQGTGA. In DNA, the CDR3 is TGTGCCAGCAGCTTAACGGGGAACAGGGGCCTCGGAAACACCATATATTTT. Its protein is CASSLTGNRGLGNTIYF.

This clone was detected once. V usage is TRBV9 and J usage is TRBJ2-5, with TRBD1 as a possible D gene (6 bases). Germline V gene sequence: CDR1 SGDLS, CDR2 YYNGEE. Trimming took 3 bases from V and 3 from J, leaving 12 bases between them. CDR3 length: 14 amino acids. CDR3: CASSAQDSKETQYF. CDR3 nucleotides: TGTGCCAGCAGCGCCCAGGACAGTAAAGAGACCCAGTACTTC.

The V and J genes are TRBV9 and TRBJ2-2; D may be TRBD1 (5 bases). Trimming took 5 bases from V and 7 from J, leaving 15 bases between them. The CDR3 runs 14 residues. Germline V lookup: CDR1 SGDLS, CDR2 YYNGEE. The CDR3 sequence is CASSRQGKGGELFF. In DNA form, the CDR3 reads TGTGCCAGCAGTCGGCAGGGCAAGGGCGGGGAGCTGTTTTTT.

The genes are TRBV7-2 and TRBJ2-5; 7 positions match TRBD1. This CDR3 is built from 13 residues. Germline V gives CDR1 SGHTA, CDR2 FQGNSA. V shed 1 base and J 4 bases; nucleotides not matched to a gene: 0. The CDR3 loop is CASSLDRGETQYF. The DNA for the CDR3 is TGTGCCAGCAGCTTAGACAGGGGAGAGACCCAGTACTTC.

This clone was picked up one time. The chain links TRBV4-1 to TRBJ2-1; D is possibly TRBD2 (7 bases). The V end was cut by 5 bases, the J end by 2 bases, with 13 bases between. The germline V gene has CDR1 MGHRA and CDR2 YSYEKL. There are 15 residues in the CDR3. CDR3 DNA sequence: TGCGCCAGCAGCTGGCAGGGGAGGGCCTACAATGAGCAGTTCTTC. Translated, it gives CASSWQGRAYNEQFF.

This rearrangement joins TRBV29-1 to TRBJ2-7; tentatively, D is TRBD2 (5 bases). The germline V and J ends were trimmed by 4 bases and 2 bases, with 6 bases remaining between them. There are 11 residues in the CDR3. CDR1 SQVTM and CDR2 ANQGSEA come from the germline V gene. The chain's CDR3 is CSVVSAYEQYF. In DNA form, the CDR3 reads TGCAGCGTTGTTAGCGCCTACGAGCAGTACTTC.

The gene calls are TRBV7-9 and TRBJ1-1; D is perhaps TRBD1 (5 bases). The CDR3 contains 13 residues. V lost 10 bases and J lost 3, with 15 bases in between. CDR1 SEHNR and CDR2 FQNEAQ come from the germline V gene (reference sequence). The CDR3 sequence is CATPRGDDTEAFF. The CDR3, as DNA: TGTGCCACCCCCCGGGGGGACGACACTGAAGCTTTCTTT.

The CDR3 bases are TGTGCCAGCAGTTACGGACTAGCGGGGGCCCAAGAGACCCAGTACTTC. Residues: CASSYGLAGAQETQYF. This chain uses TRBV6-5 with TRBJ2-5; 13 nucleotides match TRBD2. Looked up from germline, CDR1 is MNHEY and CDR2 is SVGAGI. The trim removed 2 bases at V and 1 base at J, leaving 1 base unmatched. CDR3 length: 16 amino acids.

The gene calls are TRBV21-1 and TRBJ2-7; the table gives TRBD2 as D, unverified against the DNA. TRBV21-1 is flagged as a pseudogene. This CDR3 is 14 amino acids long. The CDR3 is CASSFRGGTNEQYF. In nucleotides, the CDR3 is TGTGCCAGCAGCTTCCGCGGGGGGACCAACGAGCAGTACTTC.

The J gene is TRBJ2-7, the V gene TRBV6-5; D may be TRBD1 (6 bases). Germline CDR1 MNHEY, CDR2 SVGAGI. The CDR3 loop spans 15 amino acids. Trimming pared 5 bases from V and 2 bases from J, leaving 16 bases between. In nucleotides, the CDR3 is TGTGCCAGCAGTGTCTCAGGGGCAATTCCCTACGAGCAGTACTTC. It encodes CASSVSGAIPYEQYF.

The V call is TRBV18, the J call TRBJ1-1; D not resolved. Germline CDR1 KGHSH, CDR2 LQKENI. V was shortened by 1 base and J by 3 bases, with 9 bases between the two germline ends. This CDR3 spans 14 amino acids. The CDR3 region is CASSPRLGDTEAFF. In nucleotides, the CDR3 is TGTGCCAGCTCACCACGCTTAGGAGACACTGAAGCTTTCTTT.

This CDR3 reads CAWRTSEGETQYF. Written as DNA, the CDR3 is TGTGCCTGGAGAACTAGCGAGGGAGAGACCCAGTACTTC. V gene TRBV30 combines with J gene TRBJ2-5; 7 nucleotides match TRBD2. This CDR3 has 13 amino acids. In germline, CDR1 is GTSNPN, CDR2 SVGIG (reference sequence). Losses at the gene ends were 3 bases for V and 4 bases for J; bases not matched to a gene: 5.

This chain's CDR3 is CASSVGAGQESTQYF. The DNA of the CDR3 is TGTGCCAGCAGCGTGGGAGCGGGCCAAGAATCCACCCAGTACTTC. This chain joins TRBV9 and TRBJ2-5; the D gene is possibly TRBD2 (6 bases). The CDR3 length is 15 residues. Germline CDR1 is SGDLS and CDR2 is YYNGEE. The germline V and J ends were trimmed by 2 bases and 8 bases, with 19 bases remaining between them. The variable domain in full, with the rest retrieved from reference TRBV9 and TRBJ2-5, is DSGVTQTPKHLITATGQRVTLRCSPRSGDLSVYWYQQSLDQGLQFLIQYYNGEERAKGNILERFSAQQFPDLHSELNLSSLELGDSALYFCASSVGAGQESTQYFGPGTRLLVL.

This clone was seen once. The chain couples TRBV19 to TRBJ1-4, with 8 nucleotides matching TRBD1. There are 14 residues in the CDR3. Germline CDR1 reads LNHDA; CDR2 reads SQIVND (reference sequence). The V and J ends lost 4 bases and 7 bases, in that order; junction bases with no gene match: 5. The CDR3 protein is CASSTRQGLEKLFF. CDR3 nucleotides: TGTGCCAGTAGTACAAGACAGGGGCTTGAAAAACTGTTTTTT.

The chain uses TRBV5-4 and TRBJ1-1, with unresolved D. There are 15 residues in the CDR3. Germline V lookup: CDR1 SGHNT, CDR2 YYREEE (reference sequence). The germline V and J ends were trimmed by 4 bases and 0 bases, with 13 bases remaining between them. The CDR3 DNA follows: TGTGCCAGCAGCCTAAACAGCCGAATGAACACTGAAGCTTTCTTT. Residues: CASSLNSRMNTEAFF.

This clone occurred once. The J gene is TRBJ1-5, the V gene TRBV6-6, with D possibly TRBD1 on 6 matching bases. V was shortened by 5 bases and J by 4 bases, with 12 bases between the two germline ends. CDR3 length: 14 residues. Germline CDR1 is MNHNY and CDR2 is SVGAGI (reference sequence). The CDR3 region has the DNA TGTGCCAGCAGTCTTGGACAGACTAATCAGCCCCAGCATTTT. Translated: CASSLGQTNQPQHF.

Points on this clone: Germline is not matched at one junction end, which may reflect a read error. The chain is built from TRBV20-1 and TRBJ2-4, with D maybe TRBD2 (6 bases). Germline V gene sequence: CDR1 DFQATT, CDR2 SNEGSKA (reference sequence). The length of the CDR3 is 11 residues. In DNA, the CDR3 is TGCAGTGCCAGAGGGCCTAGCGAGGTGTACTTC. Translated, it gives CSARGPSEVYF.

The V call is TRBV6-6, the J call TRBJ1-5; 7 nucleotides line up with TRBD1. The CDR3 has 13 amino acids. Germline V gene sequence: CDR1 MNHNY, CDR2 SVGAGI (reference sequence). The trim removed 8 bases at V and 7 bases at J, leaving 8 bases unmatched. The CDR3 nucleotides read TGTGCCAGCCTGAAGGGGGCACAACAGCCCCAGCATTTT. It encodes CASLKGAQQPQHF.

The gene calls are TRBV7-2 and TRBJ1-2; D ambiguous. V lost 2 bases and J lost 2, with 12 bases in between. The CDR3 runs to 15 residues. Germline-derived CDR1 and CDR2 are SGHTA and FQGNSA. This chain's CDR3 is CASSLRRPENYGYTF. CDR3 nucleotide sequence: TGTGCCAGCAGCTTAAGGCGTCCGGAGAACTATGGCTACACCTTC.